The 19 T cell receptor beta chains reported below all come from one sample, sequenced in a study of blood T cell repertoires in COVID-19. The table came from immunoSEQ multiplex PCR; TCRdb's copy has only in-frame clones and leaves some out. The sample holds about 140,000 clones, around 86% seen once. The sequenced sample was peripheral blood. These receptors all come from a human donor in a cohort sampled during active COVID-19.

The chain carries TRBV19 and TRBJ2-1; 9 bases match TRBD1. The CDR3 extends over 15 amino acids. Germline-derived CDR1 and CDR2 are LNHDA and SQIVND (reference sequence). V lost 5 bases to trimming and J lost 2 bases; unmatched junction nucleotides: 4. The CDR3 is CASSADRGAYNEQFF. CDR3 nucleotides: TGTGCCAGTAGTGCGGACAGGGGCGCCTACAATGAGCAGTTCTTC.

V is TRBV7-8 and J is TRBJ2-1; 9 positions match TRBD1. J gave up 5 bases and V 8 bases, and 10 bases lay outside the gene matches. The CDR3 has 15 amino acids. Germline V gives CDR1 SGHVS, CDR2 FQNEAQ. CDR3 bases: TGTGCCAGCCAAGAGATTGGGACAGGGAACAATGAGCAGTTCTTC. It encodes CASQEIGTGNNEQFF.

The chain employs TRBV19 and TRBJ1-5; 10 nucleotides align to TRBD1. The CDR3 has 16 residues. Unmatched junction bases numbered 10, after V lost 5 bases and J lost 6 bases. The germline gives CDR1 LNHDA, CDR2 SQIVND (reference sequence). CDR3 in amino acids: CASSLSGTGEGQPQHF. CDR3 coding DNA: TGTGCCAGTAGTCTCTCCGGGACAGGGGAAGGTCAGCCCCAGCATTTT.

CDR3 sequence: CATRQGLTYEQYF. CDR3 nucleotides: TGTGCCACCCGACAGGGGCTGACCTACGAGCAGTACTTC. This chain links TRBV2 with TRBJ2-7; 8 nucleotides match TRBD1. Per the germline V gene, CDR1 is SNHLY and CDR2 is FYNNEI. J lost 2 bases, V lost 10 bases, and 7 bases had no gene match. The CDR3 covers 13 residues.

The chain links TRBV5-4 to TRBJ2-1, with TRBD2 matching over 13 bases. Losses at the gene ends were 2 bases for V and 7 bases for J; bases not matched to a gene: 3. The CDR3 extends over 15 amino acids. From germline, CDR1 is SGHNT and CDR2 YYREEE (reference sequence). CDR3 in DNA: TGTGCCAGCAGCTTACTAGCGGGGGGGACAAATGAGCAGTTCTTC. Translation: CASSLLAGGTNEQFF.

The V call is TRBV7-9, the J call TRBJ2-7; a weak D match, TRBD2 (5 bases). There are 14 residues in the CDR3. CDR1 is SEHNR and CDR2 is FQNEAQ in the germline V gene (reference sequence). Trimming stripped 3 bases from V and 2 bases from J, with 11 bases between. CDR3 loop: CASSLSEGTYEQYF. CDR3 in DNA: TGTGCCAGCAGCTTGAGTGAGGGAACCTACGAGCAGTACTTC.

The chain joins TRBV9 to TRBJ2-3, with 7 positions matching TRBD2. Germline V gene sequence: CDR1 SGDLS, CDR2 YYNGEE. The CDR3 covers 15 residues. With 6 bases clipped from V and 3 bases from J, the junction kept 10 bases outside the gene matches. The chain's CDR3 is CASKGGLAETDTQYF. CDR3 bases: TGTGCCAGCAAAGGAGGGCTAGCGGAGACAGATACGCAGTATTTT.

The rearrangement uses TRBV7-9 and TRBJ2-5; no firm D call. V was pared by 0 bases and J by 5 bases, with 10 bases between. In germline, CDR1 is SEHNR, CDR2 FQNEAQ (reference sequence). The CDR3 has 14 amino acids. The CDR3 spells CASSLASTWETQYF. CDR3 in DNA: TGTGCCAGCAGCTTAGCGTCCACTTGGGAGACCCAGTACTTC.

V and J are TRBV3-1 (or the pseudogene TRBV3-2) and TRBJ1-3, with 9 bases matching TRBD1. This CDR3 spans 15 amino acids. Germline V gives CDR1 LGHDT, CDR2 YNNKEL (reference sequence). The trim removed 1 base at V and 4 bases at J, leaving 2 bases unmatched. The chain's CDR3 is CASSQGTGDGNTIYF. Written as DNA, the CDR3 is TGTGCCAGCAGCCAAGGGACAGGGGACGGAAACACCATATATTTT.

In DNA form, the CDR3 reads TGTGCCACCAGTATGGGACAGGCCTACGAGCAGTACTTC. This sequence encodes CATSMGQAYEQYF. The rearrangement joins TRBV15 to TRBJ2-7; 8 nucleotides line up with TRBD1. The germline V gene has CDR1 LNHNV and CDR2 YYDKDF (reference sequence). This CDR3 spans 13 amino acids. V lost 6 bases, J lost 2 bases, and 3 bases stayed unmatched.

The gene calls are TRBV5-1 and TRBJ1-1, with D uncertain. The germline V gene encodes CDR1 SGHRS and CDR2 YFSETQ. The V and J ends lost 5 bases and 3 bases respectively, with 17 bases between them. This CDR3 has 15 amino acids. The CDR3, as DNA: TGCGCCAGCAGAGAACAGATCGGGAGAGACACTGAAGCTTTCTTT. Amino acid sequence: CASREQIGRDTEAFF.

The rearrangement joins TRBV5-3 to TRBJ1-2; the D is unclear. TRBV5-3 qualifies as an ORF whose function is uncertain. With 5 bases removed from V and 1 base from J, the gap between germline ends came to 18 bases. This CDR3 is built from 16 residues. The CDR3 DNA sequence: TGTGCCAGAAGGGAGTTACAAAGTCCCCTTAACTATGGCTACACCTTC. As protein: CARRELQSPLNYGYTF.

This clone was observed once. J is TRBJ1-1 and V is TRBV5-1; 7 nucleotides line up with TRBD1. V was clipped by 3 bases and J by 0 bases; unmatched bases: 5. CDR1 and CDR2 (germline): SGHRS, YFSETQ. This CDR3 has 15 residues. The CDR3 is CASSYTGDMNTEAFF. The DNA for the CDR3 is TGCGCCAGCAGCTACACAGGGGATATGAACACTGAAGCTTTCTTT.

The chain uses TRBV15 and TRBJ2-1; 7 nucleotides agree with TRBD2. There are 16 residues in the CDR3. V shed 1 base, J shed 3 bases, and the junction held 6 bases outside the gene matches. Germline V gives CDR1 LNHNV, CDR2 YYDKDF (reference sequence). The CDR3 coding sequence is TGTGCCACCAGCAGAGCCTGGGGGGGAAACTACAATGAGCAGTTCTTC. It yields the protein CATSRAWGGNYNEQFF.

This chain uses TRBV28 with TRBJ2-1; TRBD2 agrees at 7 bases. V gave up 4 bases and J gave up 9 bases; unmatched junction bases: 12. In germline, CDR1 is MDHEN, CDR2 SYDVKM. The CDR3 is 15 amino acids. This CDR3 reads CASSSRGLELGEQFF. The CDR3 DNA reads TGTGCCAGCAGTTCCCGTGGACTAGAATTGGGTGAGCAGTTCTTC.

This rearrangement joins TRBV11-2 to TRBJ2-2, with unresolved D. Germline values: CDR1 SGHAT, CDR2 FQNNGV. Trimming cost V 5 bases and J 7 bases, with 8 bases left between them. There are 12 residues in the CDR3. The CDR3 is CASSPPVGELFF. CDR3 nucleotides: TGTGCCAGCAGCCCGCCGGTCGGGGAGCTGTTTTTT. The whole variable domain, filled in from reference TRBV11-2 and TRBJ2-2, reads EAGVAQSPRYKIIEKRQSVAFWCNPISGHATLYWYQQILGQGPKLLIQFQNNGVVDDSQLPKDRFSAERLKGVDSTLKIQPAKLEDSAVYLCASSPPVGELFFGEGSRLTVL.

This chain links TRBV24-1 with TRBJ1-5; 10 positions agree with TRBD1. This CDR3 has 16 amino acids. Germline V CDR1 and CDR2: KGHDR, SFDVKD. Losses at the gene ends were 4 bases for V and 6 bases for J; bases not matched to a gene: 8. CDR3 protein: CATSDSGTGVPQPQHF. CDR3 DNA sequence: TGTGCCACCAGTGACTCCGGGACAGGGGTACCTCAGCCCCAGCATTTT.

The V call is TRBV7-2, the J call TRBJ2-7, with 12 bases lining up with TRBD1. The ends lost 4 bases at V and 3 bases at J; junction bases unmatched: 7. Germline V gene sequence: CDR1 SGHTA, CDR2 FQGNSA. CDR3 length equals 16 residues. The CDR3, as DNA: TGTGCCAGCAGCTCGTACGGGACAGGGGGCCTCTACGAGCAGTACTTC. Translation: CASSSYGTGGLYEQYF.

The chain is built from TRBV5-1 and TRBJ2-7, with a tentative D call TRBD1 (7 bases). The CDR3 extends over 18 amino acids. The germline CDR1 and CDR2 sequences are SGHRS and YFSETQ. Trimming shortened V by 2 bases and J by 5 bases, and 26 bases separated the two germline ends. As DNA, the CDR3 is TGCGCCAGCAGCTTCCGCCTCGCCGGGTCAGGGGGGTGGGACGAGCAGTACTTC. Protein product: CASSFRLAGSGGWDEQYF. Full variable domain (outside the CDR3, taken from reference TRBV5-1 and TRBJ2-7): KAGVTQTPRYLIKTRGQQVTLSCSPISGHRSVSWYQQTPGQGLQFLFEYFSETQRNKGNFPGRFSGRQFSNSRSEMNVSTLELGDSALYLCASSFRLAGSGGWDEQYFGPGTRLTVT.